What follows are 20 T cell receptor beta chains derived from one specimen sequenced in a study of response to subunit inactivated influenza vaccine. Each CDR3 protein is one row after TCRdb ran MiXCR on the RT-PCR reads. This table has 650,000 or so distinct CDR3 sequences, around 15% appearing once. The sample was PBMCs from blood, taken around two weeks before vaccination. The receptors derive from a man aged 50 or older who received an inactivated influenza vaccine.

The CDR3 loop reads CSAARQVTDTQYF. The CDR3 DNA reads as TGCAGTGCGGCCCGACAGGTCACAGATACGCAGTATTTT. This chain joins TRBV20-1 and TRBJ2-3; D is possibly TRBD1 (6 bases). Germline assignment: CDR1 DFQATT and CDR2 SNEGSKA (reference sequence). The CDR3 spans 13 residues. The V end was cut by 6 bases, the J end by 2 bases, with 12 bases between.

V usage is TRBV2 and J usage is TRBJ1-5; D might be TRBD1 (5 bases). The CDR3 covers 15 residues. The germline CDR1 and CDR2 sequences are SNHLY and FYNNEI. Trimming pared 7 bases from V and 5 bases from J, leaving 18 bases between. CDR3 amino acids: CASTGGSTDDQPQHF. The CDR3 region has the DNA TGTGCCAGCACCGGGGGTTCAACAGACGATCAGCCCCAGCATTTT.

V usage is TRBV6-5 and J usage is TRBJ2-1; 11 bases align to TRBD2. From germline, CDR1 is MNHEY and CDR2 SVGAGI. The CDR3 totals 16 residues. The V and J ends lost 0 bases and 9 bases, in that order; junction bases with no gene match: 7. The CDR3 coding sequence is TGTGCCAGCAGTTACTCCTGGGTAGCGGGGGGGTTTGAGCAGTTCTTC. Protein product: CASSYSWVAGGFEQFF.

This clonotype was counted at least ten times. The chain employs TRBV12-3 or TRBV12-4 and TRBJ2-2; possible D gene TRBD2, 5 bases. This CDR3 is built from 14 residues. V dropped 6 bases and J dropped 1 base, with 9 bases sitting between them. Written as DNA, the CDR3 is TGTGCCAGCAGCCCGGACTTGAACACCGGGGAGCTGTTTTTT. Its protein product is CASSPDLNTGELFF.

This clonotype was found many times. At one of its ends the junction is not consistent with the germline gene, which may arise from a read error. The chain couples TRBV5-1 to TRBJ1-2; 8 nucleotides match TRBD1. The germline V gene has CDR1 SGHRS and CDR2 YFSETQ. The CDR3 is 14 amino acids. DNA of the CDR3: TGTGCCAGCAGCCCCGGGACAGGCAACTATGGCTACACCTTC. Amino acids: CASSPGTGNYGYTF.

This clonotype was seen a single time. The chain links TRBV2 to TRBJ1-1, with D maybe TRBD1 (5 bases). Germline CDR1 reads SNHLY; CDR2 reads FYNNEI. The CDR3 runs 13 residues. V lost 7 bases to trimming and J lost 3 bases, with 12 bases between them. This CDR3 reads CASIRGEYTEAFF. In DNA form, the CDR3 reads TGTGCCAGCATAAGAGGGGAATACACTGAAGCTTTCTTT.

The chain recombines TRBV20-1 with TRBJ1-4; D ambiguous. Germline CDR1 DFQATT, CDR2 SNEGSKA (reference sequence). Trimming took 3 bases from V and 5 from J, leaving 7 bases between them. The CDR3 is 12 amino acids. This chain's CDR3 is CSARSQNEKLFF. CDR3 nucleotides: TGCAGTGCTAGGTCCCAAAATGAAAAACTGTTTTTT.

In its sample, this clonotype was seen many times. The chain recombines TRBV5-6 with TRBJ1-1; perhaps TRBD1 as D (6 bases). The ends were cut back, 4 bases at V and 7 bases at J, with 14 bases in the middle. This CDR3 contains 13 residues. CDR1 and CDR2 from the germline V gene are SGHDT and YYEEEE. DNA of the CDR3: TGTGCCAGCAGCGTTACAGGGCACGATGAAGCTTTCTTT. This translates into CASSVTGHDEAFF.

Only a few counts were recorded for this clonotype. The chain has TRBV12-3 or TRBV12-4 and TRBJ2-2, with a tentative D call TRBD1 (6 bases). The CDR3 consists of 14 residues. The V gene lost 7 bases and the J gene lost 1 base, with 10 bases spanning the gap. The CDR3 nucleotides read TGTGCCAGCACCGTGACAGGGAACACCGGGGAGCTGTTTTTT. Amino acid sequence: CASTVTGNTGELFF.

This clonotype was recorded at least ten times. The chain links TRBV5-1 to TRBJ2-5, with D perhaps TRBD2 (5 bases). The CDR3 spans 14 residues. The germline gives CDR1 SGHRS, CDR2 YFSETQ. V lost 1 base, J lost 4 bases, and 11 bases lay in between. CDR3 loop: CASSLQTAGETQYF. CDR3 nucleotide sequence: TGCGCCAGCAGCTTGCAGACGGCGGGAGAGACCCAGTACTTC.

V is TRBV5-1 and J is TRBJ1-3; D perhaps matches TRBD1 (5 bases). This CDR3 is built from 13 residues. V was pared by 4 bases and J by 0 bases, with 5 bases between. Germline lookup yields CDR1 SGHRS and CDR2 YFSETQ. The CDR3 DNA is TGCGCCAGCAGCGACAGCTCTGGAAACACCATATATTTT. It specifies CASSDSSGNTIYF.

This clonotype showed up many times. The chain joins TRBV14 to TRBJ2-7, with D tentatively TRBD1 (6 bases). Germline V gene data show CDR1 as SGHDN and CDR2 as FVKESK. V gave up 2 bases and J gave up 10 bases, with 15 bases separating them. The CDR3 loop spans 13 amino acids. The CDR3 loop is CASSQRGNGRQYF. In DNA, the CDR3 is TGTGCCAGCAGCCAAAGGGGGAATGGGCGACAGTACTTC.

V is TRBV7-6 and J is TRBJ2-3; D uncertain. This CDR3 region has 15 residues. Trimming removed 2 bases from V and 1 base from J, with 10 bases in between. Per germline, CDR1 SGHVS and CDR2 FNYEAQ. The CDR3 DNA follows: TGTGCCAGCAGCTTAACACCGGACCGCACAGATACGCAGTATTTT. This encodes CASSLTPDRTDTQYF.

The J gene is TRBJ1-5, the V gene TRBV15; the D gene is possibly TRBD1 (6 bases). This CDR3 is 15 amino acids long. V shed 1 base and J shed 4 bases, with 11 bases lying between them. Germline CDR1 LNHNV, CDR2 YYDKDF (reference sequence). CDR3 DNA: TGTGCCACCAGCAGAGGGGGGCCGTCAAATCAGCCCCAGCATTTT. It yields the protein CATSRGGPSNQPQHF.

The chain links TRBV16 to TRBJ2-5; 7 positions match TRBD1. CDR1 and CDR2 from the germline V gene are KGHSY and FQNENV. This CDR3 spans 14 amino acids. The V gene end was trimmed by 0 bases and the J gene end by 4 bases; junction bases not matched to a gene: 2. CDR3 loop: CASSQSRGRETQYF. Here the CDR3 DNA reads TGTGCCAGCAGCCAATCAAGGGGGCGAGAGACCCAGTACTTC.

The J gene is TRBJ1-4, the V gene TRBV5-1, with D possibly matching TRBD1 (6 bases). Germline values: CDR1 SGHRS, CDR2 YFSETQ. Between the trimmed V and J ends, which lost 3 bases and 6 bases, there was a span of 15 bases. The CDR3 extends over 15 amino acids. The CDR3: CASSWGRGRDEKLFF. The DNA for the CDR3 is TGCGCCAGCAGCTGGGGGCGGGGGAGAGATGAAAAACTGTTTTTT. Together with reference TRBV5-1 and TRBJ1-4, the CDR3 gives the full variable domain: KAGVTQTPRYLIKTRGQQVTLSCSPISGHRSVSWYQQTPGQGLQFLFEYFSETQRNKGNFPGRFSGRQFSNSRSEMNVSTLELGDSALYLCASSWGRGRDEKLFFGSGTQLSVL.

This chain links TRBV6-1 with TRBJ2-5; the D call may be TRBD1 or TRBD2 (5 bases each). CDR3 length: 16 amino acids. V lost 5 bases and J lost 5, with 21 bases in between. The germline V gene has CDR1 MNHNS and CDR2 SASEGT. The DNA of the CDR3 is TGTGCCAGCAGTCCGTTCCGGGACCCTCAACAGGAGACCCAGTACTTC. This sequence encodes CASSPFRDPQQETQYF.

This clonotype was found a few times. This chain links TRBV12-3 or TRBV12-4 with TRBJ1-6; 9 nucleotides line up with TRBD1. V shed 10 bases, J shed 1 base, and the junction held 5 bases outside the gene matches. This CDR3 contains 15 residues. The CDR3 DNA follows: TGTGCCATCAAGGACAGGGGTTCCTATAATTCACCCCTCCACTTT. Translating it yields CAIKDRGSYNSPLHF.

The chain links TRBV28 to TRBJ2-3; the match to TRBD1 covers 7 bases. The CDR3 extends over 15 amino acids. J was trimmed by 12 bases and V by 5 bases; bases with no gene match: 17. Germline V gene lookup returns CDR1 MDHEN and CDR2 SYDVKM. The DNA of the CDR3 is TGTGCCAGCAGTCGTATGGGACAGAACTTCGGAAGTCAGTATTTT. It is translated as CASSRMGQNFGSQYF.

J is TRBJ2-1 and V is TRBV15; 7 bases map to TRBD2. After removal of 4 bases from V and 4 bases from J, the junction contained 13 bases not matched to a gene. The germline gives CDR1 LNHNV, CDR2 YYDKDF (reference sequence). The CDR3 spans 17 residues. DNA for the CDR3: TGTGCCACCAGCACATGGCGGGGGAAGGTCTTATACAATGAGCAGTTCTTC. As protein: CATSTWRGKVLYNEQFF.